The T cell receptor (beta chain) described here comes from a study of long-term antiretroviral therapy in people with HIV. Study-wide points: Upon ART, diversity increased but remained lower than transplant donor controls. Every time point showed a repertoire led by clones expanded before ART. Versus controls, repertoires in people with HIV had narrower CDR3 length ranges.

Treatment of all HIV participants took place in the United States. The germline V gene has CDR1 MRHNA and CDR2 SNTAGT. The CDR3 covers 14 residues. The V and J ends lost 5 bases and 6 bases respectively, with 16 bases between them. Concerning this clone: Antigen specificity is unknown.

Investigators performed immunoSEQ version v3.0 at survey level. Assay used: immunoSEQ multiplex PCR; TCRdb lists only in-frame clones, some missing. Counted here are approximately 31,000 clones, roughly 85% occurring once; the ten biggest clones make up approximately 12%. The clonotype originates from a young man with HIV. Sequenced here: unsorted PBMCs, sampled 1.1 years after starting antiretroviral therapy. This sequence joins TRBV6-4 and TRBJ1-2, with D unresolved. The CDR3 region has the DNA TGTGCCAGCAGTCTACGTCCGGACGGGGATGGCTACACCTTC. Translated: CASSLRPDGDGYTF.